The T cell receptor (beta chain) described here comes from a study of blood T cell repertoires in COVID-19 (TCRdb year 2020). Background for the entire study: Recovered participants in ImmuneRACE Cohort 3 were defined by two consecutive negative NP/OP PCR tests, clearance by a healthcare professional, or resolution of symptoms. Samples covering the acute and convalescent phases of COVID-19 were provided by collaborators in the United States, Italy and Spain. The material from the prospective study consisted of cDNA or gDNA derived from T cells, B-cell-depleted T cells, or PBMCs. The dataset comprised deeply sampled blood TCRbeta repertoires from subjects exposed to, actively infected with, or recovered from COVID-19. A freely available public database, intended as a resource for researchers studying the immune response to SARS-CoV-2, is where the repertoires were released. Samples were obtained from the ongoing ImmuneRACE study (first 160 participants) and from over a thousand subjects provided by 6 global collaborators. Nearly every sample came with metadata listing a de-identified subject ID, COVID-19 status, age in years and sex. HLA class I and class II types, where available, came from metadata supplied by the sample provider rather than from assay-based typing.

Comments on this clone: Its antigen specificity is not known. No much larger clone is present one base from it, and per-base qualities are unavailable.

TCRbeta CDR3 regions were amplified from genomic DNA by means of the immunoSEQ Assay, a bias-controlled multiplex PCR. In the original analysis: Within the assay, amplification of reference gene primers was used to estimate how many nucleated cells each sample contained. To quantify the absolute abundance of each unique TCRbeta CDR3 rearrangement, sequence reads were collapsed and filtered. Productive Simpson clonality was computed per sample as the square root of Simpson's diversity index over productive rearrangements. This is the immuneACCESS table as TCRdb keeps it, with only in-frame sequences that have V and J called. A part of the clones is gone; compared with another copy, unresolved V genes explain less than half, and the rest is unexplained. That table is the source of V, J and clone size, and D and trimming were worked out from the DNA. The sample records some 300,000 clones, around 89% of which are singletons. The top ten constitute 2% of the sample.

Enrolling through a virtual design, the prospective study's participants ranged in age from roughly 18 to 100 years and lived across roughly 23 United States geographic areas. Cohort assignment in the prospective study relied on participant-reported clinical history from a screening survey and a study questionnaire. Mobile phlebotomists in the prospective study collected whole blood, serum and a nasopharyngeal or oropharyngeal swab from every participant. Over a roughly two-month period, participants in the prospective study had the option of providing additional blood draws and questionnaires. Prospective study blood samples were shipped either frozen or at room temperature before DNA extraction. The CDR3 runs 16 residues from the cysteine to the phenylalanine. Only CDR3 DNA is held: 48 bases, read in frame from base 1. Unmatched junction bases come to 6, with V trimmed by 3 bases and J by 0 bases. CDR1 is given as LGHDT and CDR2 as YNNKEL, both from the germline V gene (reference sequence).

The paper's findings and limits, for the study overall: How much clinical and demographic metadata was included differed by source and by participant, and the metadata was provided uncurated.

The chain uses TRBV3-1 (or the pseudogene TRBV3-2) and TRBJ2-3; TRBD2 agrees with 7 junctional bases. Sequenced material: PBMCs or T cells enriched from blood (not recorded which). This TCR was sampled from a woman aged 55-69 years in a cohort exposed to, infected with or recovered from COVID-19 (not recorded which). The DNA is TGTGCCAGCAGCCACCAAGCGGGGCCCAGCACAGATACGCAGTATTTT. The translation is CASSHQAGPSTDTQYF.